This T cell receptor (beta chain) derives from a study of CD39 and CD103 CD8 tumor-infiltrating T cells. Study context: An ovarian cancer patient and a couple of HNSCC patients had repertoire comparisons shown. Points from the study as a whole: DP CD8 TILs seemed more oligoclonal than DN, SP and blood memory CD8.

For this clone: Antigen specificity is unknown.

Patients were not receiving any therapy when their samples were collected. This table comes from immunoSEQ multiplex PCR, and its TCRdb copy is limited to in-frame clones, with some not included. The data show around 3,400 clones, under 80% seen once. The source is a human donor with head and neck squamous cell carcinoma. What was sequenced was CD39- CD103- CD8+ T cells sorted from the tumor. The subset here: CD103-CD39- double-negative CD45RA- CD8 T cells.

The CDR3 protein is CATSRDQGAGETQYF. The CDR3 DNA reads as TGTGCCACCAGCAGAGATCAGGGGGCCGGGGAGACCCAGTACTTC. The chain has TRBV15 and TRBJ2-5; the match to TRBD1 covers 8 bases. Trimming took 0 bases from V and 5 from J; bases not matched to a gene: 5. Per the germline V gene, CDR1 is LNHNV and CDR2 is YYDKDF (reference sequence). CDR3 size: 15 residues.